This TCR beta chain was documented in a study of blood T cells in healthy people across ages. Isolated PBMCs totaled at least 7 million in each sample. Study-wide findings and caveats: Aged donors had fewer naive CD4+ cells and lower diversity than long-lived donors. With age, beta diversity per million T cells declined roughly linearly, significantly by 30 to 50.

Germline V gene lookup returns CDR1 SGHRS and CDR2 YFSETQ. The length of the CDR3 is 13 residues. In its sample, this clonotype was seen a few times. Its cognate antigen is unknown. One end of the junction fails to match germline, which may point to a read error. With a J-beta primer mix and a sample-barcoded 5' primer, a second PCR ran about 7 to 12 cycles. Every molecule of cDNA carried a tag from a template-switch adaptor with 12 random nucleotides. TCRdb re-derived calls from the 5' RACE reads in MiXCR, one entry per CDR3 protein. The data contain 1.5 million to 2 million distinct CDR3 sequences, 28% of them singletons.

The origin of this receptor is a woman between 25 and 40 years old in good health. V gene TRBV5-1 combines with J gene TRBJ2-7; D gene ambiguous. The sample consisted of blood. The CDR3 here is CTSSYGGSYEQYF. As DNA, the CDR3 is TGCACCAGCAGCTACGGTGGCTCCTACGAGCAGTACTTC. The entire variable domain, with the rest obtained from reference TRBV5-1 and TRBJ2-7, is as follows: KAGVTQTPRYLIKTRGQQVTLSCSPISGHRSVSWYQQTPGQGLQFLFEYFSETQRNKGNFPGRFSGRQFSNSRSEMNVSTLELGDSALYLCTSSYGGSYEQYFGPGTRLTVT.